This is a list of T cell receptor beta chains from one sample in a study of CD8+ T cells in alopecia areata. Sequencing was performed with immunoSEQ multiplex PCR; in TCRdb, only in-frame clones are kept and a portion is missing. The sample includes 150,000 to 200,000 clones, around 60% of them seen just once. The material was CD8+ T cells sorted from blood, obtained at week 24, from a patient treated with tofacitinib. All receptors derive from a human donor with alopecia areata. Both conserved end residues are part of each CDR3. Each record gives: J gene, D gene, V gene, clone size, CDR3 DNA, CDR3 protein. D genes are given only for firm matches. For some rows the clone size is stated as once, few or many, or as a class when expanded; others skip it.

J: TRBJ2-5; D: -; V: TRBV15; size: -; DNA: TGTGCCACCAGCGACGACTCGAGGGTCGAGACCCAGTACTTC; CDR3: CATSDDSRVETQYF
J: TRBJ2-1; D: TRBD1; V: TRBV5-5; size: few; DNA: TGTGCCAGCAGACTGGGGACAGGGAACAATGAGCAGTTCTTC; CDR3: CASRLGTGNNEQFF
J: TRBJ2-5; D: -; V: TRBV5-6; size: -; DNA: TGTGCCAGCAGCTTGGGGCGAAGCGCCCAGTACTTC; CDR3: CASSLGRSAQYF
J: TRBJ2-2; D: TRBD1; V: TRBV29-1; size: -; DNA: TGCAGCGTTGAAGATCGGACAGGCGCGAACACCGGGGAGCTGTTTTTT; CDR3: CSVEDRTGANTGELFF
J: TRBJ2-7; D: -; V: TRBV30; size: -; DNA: TGTGCCTGGAGTCCTCCGGAGGGGGGGGATTACTCCTACGAGCAGTACTTC; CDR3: CAWSPPEGGDYSYEQYF
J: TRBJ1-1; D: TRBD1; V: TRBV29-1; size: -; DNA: TGCAGCGTTGAGGGGGGACAGGGAAGGGATGCTTTCTTT; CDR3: CSVEGGQGRDAFF
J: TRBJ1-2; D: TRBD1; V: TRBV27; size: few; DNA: TGTGCCAGCAGTATCGGGACAGGGGGCGCCAATGGCTACACCTTC; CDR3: CASSIGTGGANGYTF
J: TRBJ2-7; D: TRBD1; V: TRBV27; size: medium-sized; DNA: TGTGCCAGCAGGATCCAGGGGGCGAACTACGAGCAGTACTTC; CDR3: CASRIQGANYEQYF
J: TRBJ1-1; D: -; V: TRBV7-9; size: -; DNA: TGTGCCAGCAGCCCAAGACAGACTGTGAACACTGAAGCTTTCTTT; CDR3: CASSPRQTVNTEAFF
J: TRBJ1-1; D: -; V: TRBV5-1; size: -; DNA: TGCGCCAGCAGCTTGTTCCAGGACTCCATGAACACTGAAGCTTTCTTT; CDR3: CASSLFQDSMNTEAFF
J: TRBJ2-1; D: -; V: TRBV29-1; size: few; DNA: TGCAGCGTCCCATCAGGATACAATGAGCAGTTCTTC; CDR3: CSVPSGYNEQFF
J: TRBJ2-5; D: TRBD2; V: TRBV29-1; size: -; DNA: TGCAGCGCCCCGGGACAAGTAGCGGGGCAAGAGACCCAGTACTTC; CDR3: CSAPGQVAGQETQYF
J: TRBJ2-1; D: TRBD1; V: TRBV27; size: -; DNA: TGTGCCAGCAGTTTGACAGGGGTCAATGAGCAGTTCTTC; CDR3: CASSLTGVNEQFF
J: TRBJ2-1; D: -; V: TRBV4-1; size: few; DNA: TGCGCCAGCAGCCAAGATGGCGGGTGGGGCAATGAGCAGTTCTTC; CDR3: CASSQDGGWGNEQFF
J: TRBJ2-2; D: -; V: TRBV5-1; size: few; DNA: TGCGCCAGCAGCCGGTCAGCAGGGGCCGGGGAGCTGTTTTTT; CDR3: CASSRSAGAGELFF
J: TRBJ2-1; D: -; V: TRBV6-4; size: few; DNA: TGTGCCAGCAGTGACTCTGGGCAAAGCTCCTACAATGAGCAGTTCTTC; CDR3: CASSDSGQSSYNEQFF
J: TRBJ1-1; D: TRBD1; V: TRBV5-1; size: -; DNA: TGCGCCAGCAGCTTTCTGGGACAGGGGGTTAGTACCAACACTGAAGCTTTCTTT; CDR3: CASSFLGQGVSTNTEAFF
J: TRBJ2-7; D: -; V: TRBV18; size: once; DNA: TGTGCCAGCTCACCAGGGATGTTATCCTACGAGCAGTACTTC; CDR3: CASSPGMLSYEQYF
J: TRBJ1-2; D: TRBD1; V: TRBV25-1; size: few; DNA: TGTGCCAGCAGTGAACCCCAGACAGGGGAAACCTTC; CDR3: CASSEPQTGETF
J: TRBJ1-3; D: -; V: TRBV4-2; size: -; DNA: TGTGCCAGCAGCCAGGACGGAAGCTCTGGAAACACCATATATTTT; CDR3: CASSQDGSSGNTIYF
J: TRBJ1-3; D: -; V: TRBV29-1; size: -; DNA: TGCAGCGTGCACACAGGGTCCGGAAACACCATATATTTT; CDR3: CSVHTGSGNTIYF
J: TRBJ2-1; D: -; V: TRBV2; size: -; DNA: TGTGCCAGCATGGGGCTCGGGAGCTCCTACAATGAGCAGTTCTTC; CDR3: CASMGLGSSYNEQFF
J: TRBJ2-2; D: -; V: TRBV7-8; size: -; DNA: TGTGCCAGCAGCTGGGACGCAACGAACACCGGGGAGCTGTTTTTT; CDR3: CASSWDATNTGELFF
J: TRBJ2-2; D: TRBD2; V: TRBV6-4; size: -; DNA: TGTGCCAGCAGTGCCAGCGGGGACACCGGGGAGCTGTTTTTT; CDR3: CASSASGDTGELFF
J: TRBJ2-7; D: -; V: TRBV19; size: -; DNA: TGTGCCAGTAGTATTCAGGGAGGCGAGCAGTACTTC; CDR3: CASSIQGGEQYF
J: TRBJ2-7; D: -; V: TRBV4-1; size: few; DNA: TGCGCCAGCAGCCAAGTCTTGACCGGGGCCGAGCAGTACTTC; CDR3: CASSQVLTGAEQYF
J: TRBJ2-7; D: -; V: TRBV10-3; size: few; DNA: TGTGCCATCCAGGGGTCCTACGAGCAGTACTTC; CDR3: CAIQGSYEQYF
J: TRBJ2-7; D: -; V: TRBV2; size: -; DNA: TGTGCCAGCCAAGACAGGTTCTACGAGCAGTACTTC; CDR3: CASQDRFYEQYF
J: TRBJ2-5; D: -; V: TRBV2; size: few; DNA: TGTGCCAGCAAGCCCGGACAGGGAGGGAGCCAAGAGACCCAGTACTTC; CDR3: CASKPGQGGSQETQYF
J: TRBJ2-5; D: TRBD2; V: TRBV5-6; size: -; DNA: TGTGCCAGCAGCATTGAGTTCGGGGGGGAAAAAGAGACCCAGTACTTC; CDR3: CASSIEFGGEKETQYF
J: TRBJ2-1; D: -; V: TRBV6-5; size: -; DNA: TGTGCCAGCAGGCCCTTCGGCAATGAGCAGTTCTTC; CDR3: CASRPFGNEQFF
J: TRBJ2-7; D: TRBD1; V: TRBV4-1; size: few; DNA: TGCGCCAGCAGCCCGGGACAGGCGAGCTCCTACGAGCAGTACTTC; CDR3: CASSPGQASSYEQYF
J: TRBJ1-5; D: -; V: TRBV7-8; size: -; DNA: TGTGCCAGCAGCTTAGCGCCAGTCCAGCCCCAGCATTTT; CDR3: CASSLAPVQPQHF
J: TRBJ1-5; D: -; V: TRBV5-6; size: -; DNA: TGTGCCAGCAGCTTGGGTGGGATTCAGCCCCAGCATTTT; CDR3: CASSLGGIQPQHF
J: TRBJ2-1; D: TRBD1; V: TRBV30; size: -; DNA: TGTGCCTGGGAGGGGGCGGACAATGAGCAGTTCTTC; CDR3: CAWEGADNEQFF
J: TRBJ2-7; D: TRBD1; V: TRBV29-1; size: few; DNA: TGCAGCGGCCGGGACAGGGACTCCTACGAGCAGTACTTC; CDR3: CSGRDRDSYEQYF
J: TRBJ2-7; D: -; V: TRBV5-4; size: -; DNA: TGTGCCAGCAGCTTGTCTCTGGGGGACTACGAGCAGTACTTC; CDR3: CASSLSLGDYEQYF
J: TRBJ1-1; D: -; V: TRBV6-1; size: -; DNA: TGTGCCAGCAGTCTAAGGGGGTACACTGAAGCTTTCTTT; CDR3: CASSLRGYTEAFF
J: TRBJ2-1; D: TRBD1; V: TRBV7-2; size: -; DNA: TGTGCCAGCAGCTACCCGCCGACAGGGGGCGGGGAGCAGTTCTTC; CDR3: CASSYPPTGGGEQFF
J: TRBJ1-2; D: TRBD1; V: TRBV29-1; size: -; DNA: TGCAGCGTTGAGGGACAGGGGTTTGGATATGGCTACACCTTC; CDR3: CSVEGQGFGYGYTF
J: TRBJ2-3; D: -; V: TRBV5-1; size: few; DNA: TGCGCCAGCAGTAGGGGCGGTTCATTCACAGATACGCAGTATTTT; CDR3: CASSRGGSFTDTQYF
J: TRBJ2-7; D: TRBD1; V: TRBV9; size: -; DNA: TGTGCCAGCAGCGCCTGGGACAGCTCCTACGAGCAGTACTTC; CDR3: CASSAWDSSYEQYF
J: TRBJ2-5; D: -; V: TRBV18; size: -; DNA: TGTGCCAGCTCACTTTCAGGGGCGGAACAAGAGACCCAGTACTTC; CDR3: CASSLSGAEQETQYF
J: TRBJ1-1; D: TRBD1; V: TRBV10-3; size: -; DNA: TGTGCCATCAGCGGACAGGGGAGCGGGTTGAGTGCTGAAGCTTTCTTT; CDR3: CAISGQGSGLSAEAFF
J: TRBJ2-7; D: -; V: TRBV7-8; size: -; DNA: TGTGCCAGCAGCTTTGGTCAGTACTACGAGCAGTACTTC; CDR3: CASSFGQYYEQYF
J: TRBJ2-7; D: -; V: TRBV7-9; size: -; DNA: TGTGCCAGCACCTCAACCTACGGACAGCTTGACTACGAGCAGTACTTC; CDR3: CASTSTYGQLDYEQYF
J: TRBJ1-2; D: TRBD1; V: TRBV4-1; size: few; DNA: TGCGCCAGCAGCCAAGAGGAGACAGGGGGCACCTATGGCTACACCTTC; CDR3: CASSQEETGGTYGYTF
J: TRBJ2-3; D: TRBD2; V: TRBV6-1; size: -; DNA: TGTGCCAGCAGTGAAAGGCGGGGGACCTCTAGCACAGATACGCAGTATTTT; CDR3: CASSERRGTSSTDTQYF
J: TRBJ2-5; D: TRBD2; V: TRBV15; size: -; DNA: TGTGCCACCAGCAGAGATTGGGTAGCGGGGCAAGAGACCCAGTACTTC; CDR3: CATSRDWVAGQETQYF